The 15 T cell receptor beta chains presented below share a single source sample, sequenced in a study of blood T cell repertoires in COVID-19. Data came from immunoSEQ multiplex PCR; TCRdb stores just in-frame clones and leaves some out. The table lists around 270,000 clones, over 80% of them singletons. Specimen: peripheral blood. Receptors were obtained from a woman aged 35 to 49 who had recovered from COVID-19.

The chain couples TRBV19 to TRBJ1-5; no firm D call. Germline V CDR1 and CDR2: LNHDA, SQIVND (reference sequence). V was shortened by 4 bases and J by 4 bases, with 17 bases between the two germline ends. The length of the CDR3 is 16 residues. The DNA of the CDR3 is TGTGCCAGTAGTACCATCGGGGTAAGCACTAATCAGCCCCAGCATTTT. It yields the protein CASSTIGVSTNQPQHF. The complete variable domain, with remaining parts taken from reference TRBV19 and TRBJ1-5, reads DGGITQSPKYLFRKEGQNVTLSCEQNLNHDAMYWYRQDPGQGLRLIYYSQIVNDFQKGDIAEGYSVSREKKESFPLTVTSAQKNPTAFYLCASSTIGVSTNQPQHFGDGTRLSIL.

The chain couples TRBV27 to TRBJ1-1, with D perhaps matching TRBD1 (6 bases). Germline CDR1 is MNHEY and CDR2 is SMNVEV (reference sequence). V was cut by 6 bases and J by 5 bases, with 16 bases left in between. This CDR3 comprises 14 residues. Here the CDR3 reads CASSLTRGWTEAFF. In DNA, the CDR3 is TGTGCCAGCAGCCTCACCAGGGGTTGGACTGAAGCTTTCTTT.

The gene calls are TRBV28 and TRBJ2-1, with D tentatively TRBD2 (6 bases). CDR3 length equals 15 residues. V lost 6 bases and J 3 bases, leaving 15 bases between the germline ends. Per germline, CDR1 MDHEN and CDR2 SYDVKM. CDR3 sequence (DNA): TGTGCCAGCAGCACTAGGGACTTCCTCTACAATGAGCAGTTCTTC. Protein sequence: CASSTRDFLYNEQFF.

The V call is TRBV18, the J call TRBJ2-7; TRBD2 might be the D (6 bases). The CDR3 runs to 16 residues. Germline V gene data show CDR1 as KGHSH and CDR2 as LQKENI. V was shortened by 3 bases and J by 6 bases, with 21 bases between the two germline ends. CDR3 region: CASSPPTRVGTGEQYF. CDR3 DNA: TGTGCCAGCTCACCCCCAACTAGAGTGGGGACTGGCGAGCAGTACTTC.

This sequence joins TRBV30 and TRBJ1-4, with 8 positions matching TRBD1. The V segment lost 4 bases and the J segment 11 bases; nucleotides outside the gene matches: 9. CDR1 is GTSNPN, CDR2 SVGIG, per germline (reference sequence). The CDR3 loop spans 13 amino acids. CDR3 bases: TGTGCCTGGACCAGGGGGCCGGCGGAGAAACTGTTTTTT. This gives the protein CAWTRGPAEKLFF.

J is TRBJ2-2 and V is TRBV6-5, with D possibly matching TRBD1 (5 bases). Germline CDR1 MNHEY, CDR2 SVGAGI. V was trimmed by 7 bases and J by 6 bases, leaving 9 bases between them. This CDR3 is 12 amino acids long. The CDR3 DNA reads TGTGCCAGCACAGGGCTGGCCGGGGAGCTGTTTTTT. As protein: CASTGLAGELFF.

The chain links TRBV5-1 to TRBJ1-1; tentative D call: TRBD1 (6 bases). Germline V CDR1 and CDR2: SGHRS, YFSETQ. This CDR3 has 13 residues. With 2 bases removed from V and 7 bases from J, the gap between germline ends came to 12 bases. The CDR3 DNA sequence: TGCGCCAGCAGCTTACAGGGTGGGGATGAAGCTTTCTTT. Translated: CASSLQGGDEAFF.

CDR3 protein: CASSFSGDSGNTIYF. CDR3 in DNA: TGTGCCAGCAGCTTTTCCGGGGACTCTGGAAACACCATATATTTT. This sequence joins TRBV13 and TRBJ1-3; D not resolved. V lost 3 bases to trimming and J lost 0 bases, with 9 bases between them. This CDR3 region has 15 residues. CDR1 is PRHDT and CDR2 is FYEKMQ in the germline V gene (reference sequence).

This chain links TRBV5-1 with TRBJ2-1, with 7 bases aligning to TRBD1. Per germline, CDR1 SGHRS and CDR2 YFSETQ. J lost 4 bases, V lost 0 bases, and 7 bases had no gene match. The CDR3 is made up of 16 amino acids. The CDR3 sequence: CASSLGQGIRYNEQFF. The CDR3 DNA follows: TGCGCCAGCAGCTTGGGACAGGGTATTCGTTACAATGAGCAGTTCTTC.

The genes are TRBV5-1 and TRBJ1-1; 7 nucleotides line up with TRBD1. Germline V gene data show CDR1 as SGHRS and CDR2 as YFSETQ. The CDR3 is 15 amino acids. V was pared by 0 bases and J by 1 base, with 3 bases of the junction left unmatched. In nucleotides, the CDR3 is TGCGCCAGCAGCTTGGACAGGGGCGGGAACACTGAAGCTTTCTTT. This gives the protein CASSLDRGGNTEAFF.

The rearrangement uses TRBV7-9 and TRBJ1-4, with no clear D. CDR1 and CDR2 from the germline V gene are SEHNR and FQNEAQ (reference sequence). Trimming took off 5 bases at V and 5 bases at J, with 15 bases between the two ends. The CDR3 extends over 15 amino acids. CDR3 sequence: CASSPTGFGNEKLFF. For the CDR3, the DNA is TGTGCCAGCAGCCCGACCGGGTTTGGGAATGAAAAACTGTTTTTT.

The gene calls are TRBV10-3 and TRBJ1-1; 9 bases align to TRBD1. After removal of 4 bases from V and 1 base from J, the junction contained 4 bases not matched to a gene. The CDR3 consists of 15 residues. Germline V CDR1 and CDR2: ENHRY, SYGVKD. The CDR3: CAISVWTGENTEAFF. The DNA for the CDR3 is TGTGCCATCAGTGTCTGGACAGGGGAGAACACTGAAGCTTTCTTT.

The CDR3 here is CASSQQGGFSEKLFF. The CDR3 DNA is TGTGCCAGCAGCCAACAGGGAGGGTTTTCTGAAAAACTGTTTTTT. This chain uses TRBV3-1 (or the pseudogene TRBV3-2) with TRBJ1-4; TRBD1 might be the D (5 bases). Trimming left V 2 bases short and J 7 bases short, with 14 bases between. CDR3 length equals 15 residues. Germline loops: CDR1 LGHDT, CDR2 YNNKEL (reference sequence).

The CDR3: CAISGSGTGFYEQYF. The CDR3 DNA is TGTGCCATCAGTGGTTCTGGGACAGGGTTCTACGAGCAGTACTTC. This chain uses TRBV10-3 with TRBJ2-7; TRBD1 agrees at 9 bases. V shed 4 bases and J 3 bases; nucleotides not matched to a gene: 7. From germline, CDR1 is ENHRY and CDR2 SYGVKD. The CDR3 covers 15 residues.

The count of this clone is one. This sequence joins TRBV19 and TRBJ1-4; D perhaps matches TRBD1 (5 bases). CDR1 and CDR2 from the germline V gene are LNHDA and SQIVND (reference sequence). CDR3 size: 16 residues. V was trimmed by 3 bases and J by 7 bases, leaving 18 bases between them. CDR3 DNA: TGTGCCAGTAGTATGTGGGAAACAGGTCTTGGTGAAAAACTGTTTTTT. Its protein product is CASSMWETGLGEKLFF.